Following are 27 T cell receptor beta chains from one sample sequenced in a study of early T cells in non-severe SARS-CoV-2 infection. TCRdb used MiXCR to reprocess the 5' RACE reads, holding one entry per CDR3 protein. The repertoire consists of roughly 80,000 distinct CDR3 sequences, with approximately 10% occurring once and the leading ten covering approximately 12%. Source: whole blood, taken at baseline. Receptor source: an adult who was a healthcare worker with PCR-confirmed SARS-CoV-2 infection or an uninfected control (not recorded which).

This clonotype was detected ten times or more. The chain combines TRBV7-9 with TRBJ2-4; D possibly matches TRBD1 or TRBD2 (5 bases each). The V end lost 3 bases, the J end lost 8 bases, and 14 bases lay between the germline ends. The CDR3 is 14 amino acids. Germline V CDR1 and CDR2: SEHNR, FQNEAQ (reference sequence). CDR3 nucleotides: TGTGCCAGCAGCTTGGTGGGGGACGTGGACATTCAGTACTTC. Its translation: CASSLVGDVDIQYF.

This clonotype was counted only a few times. The J gene is TRBJ1-3, the V gene TRBV7-9; the D is unclear. CDR3 length: 16 residues. Germline values: CDR1 SEHNR, CDR2 FQNEAQ (reference sequence). Trimming removed 1 base from V and 0 bases from J, with 10 bases in between. This chain's CDR3 is CASSLGAANSGNTIYF. Written as DNA, the CDR3 is TGTGCCAGCAGCTTAGGCGCAGCGAACTCTGGAAACACCATATATTTT.

J is TRBJ1-5 and V is TRBV7-2; D gene uncertain. There are 13 residues in the CDR3. Germline CDR1 SGHTA, CDR2 FQGNSA. Trimming removed 5 bases at V and 1 base at J, with 6 bases between. The CDR3 here is CASSRRSNQPQHF. The CDR3 DNA reads as TGTGCCAGCAGCCGTCGGAGCAATCAGCCCCAGCATTTT.

At least ten counts were recorded for this clonotype. This rearrangement joins TRBV12-3 or TRBV12-4 to TRBJ1-5; 7 nucleotides agree with TRBD1. The CDR3 runs to 14 residues. V lost 5 bases, J lost 7 bases, and 8 bases stayed unmatched. DNA of the CDR3: TGTGCCAGCAGTCCCCAGGGGGGAGGGCAGCCCCAGCATTTT. This encodes CASSPQGGGQPQHF.

This chain joins TRBV9 and TRBJ1-2; D unclear. From germline, CDR1 is SGDLS and CDR2 YYNGEE. V was shortened by 0 bases and J by 4 bases, with 10 bases between the two germline ends. The CDR3 consists of 14 residues. The DNA of the CDR3 is TGTGCCAGCAGCGTAGGGGCAGAAGGCTATGGCTACACCTTC. Translation gives CASSVGAEGYGYTF.

The rearrangement uses TRBV7-8 and TRBJ2-2; weak D call: TRBD1 (6 bases). The germline CDR1 and CDR2 sequences are SGHVS and FQNEAQ. The ends were cut back, 1 base at V and 0 bases at J, with 15 bases in the middle. The CDR3 length is 18 residues. The CDR3 sequence is CASSLEPQGLANTGELFF. CDR3 bases: TGTGCCAGCAGCTTAGAGCCCCAGGGGCTCGCGAACACCGGGGAGCTGTTTTTT.

This clonotype was counted ten times or more. The junction differs from germline at one of its ends, possibly a read error. The V and J genes are TRBV27 and TRBJ2-3; no firm D call. Germline CDR1 reads MNHEY; CDR2 reads SMNVEV (reference sequence). This CDR3 is 14 amino acids long. CDR3 in DNA: TGTACCAGCAGTTTTTTACTTCGCACAGATACGCAGTATTTT. Translating it yields CTSSFLLRTDTQYF.

This sequence joins TRBV5-5 and TRBJ1-2; possibly TRBD1 for D (5 bases). The germline V and J ends were trimmed by 3 bases and 6 bases, with 9 bases remaining between them. In germline, CDR1 is SGHKS, CDR2 YYEKEE (reference sequence). The CDR3 covers 12 residues. The CDR3 region has the DNA TGTGCCAGCAGCTGGGGACTGGATGGCTACACCTTC. Its protein is CASSWGLDGYTF.

The rearrangement uses TRBV5-5 and TRBJ2-3, with D possibly TRBD2 on 6 matching bases. The germline V gene encodes CDR1 SGHKS and CDR2 YYEKEE (reference sequence). This CDR3 has 12 residues. The V end was cut by 5 bases, the J end by 11 bases, with 15 bases between. CDR3 amino acids: CASRPTSTRQYF. Written as DNA, the CDR3 is TGTGCCAGCAGACCGACTAGTACCAGGCAGTATTTT.

The sample holds a few counts of this clonotype. The chain links TRBV11-2 to TRBJ2-3, with no clear D. The length of the CDR3 is 14 residues. The V end was cut by 0 bases, the J end by 6 bases, with 10 bases between. Germline assignment: CDR1 SGHAT and CDR2 FQNNGV. The DNA of the CDR3 is TGTGCCAGCAGCTTAGAAGTTCCGGTGGATACGCAGTATTTT. It encodes CASSLEVPVDTQYF.

The chain uses TRBV12-5 and TRBJ1-1, with D unresolved. The V and J ends lost 5 bases and 0 bases respectively, with 10 bases between them. Germline CDR1 reads LGHNT; CDR2 reads FRNRAP. This CDR3 comprises 14 residues. This CDR3 reads CASGEGSLNTEAFF. For the CDR3, the DNA is TGTGCTAGTGGTGAGGGCAGCTTGAACACTGAAGCTTTCTTT.

This clonotype was detected only a few times. The V gene is TRBV5-1, the J gene TRBJ2-5; D remains ambiguous. The CDR3 runs to 14 residues. Trimming removed 4 bases from V and 1 base from J, with 11 bases in between. The germline V gene has CDR1 SGHRS and CDR2 YFSETQ. CDR3 region: CASSHDTFQETQYF. CDR3 DNA sequence: TGCGCCAGCAGCCACGACACCTTCCAAGAGACCCAGTACTTC. Combining the CDR3 with reference TRBV5-1 and TRBJ2-5 gives the whole variable domain KAGVTQTPRYLIKTRGQQVTLSCSPISGHRSVSWYQQTPGQGLQFLFEYFSETQRNKGNFPGRFSGRQFSNSRSEMNVSTLELGDSALYLCASSHDTFQETQYFGPGTRLLVL.

The rearrangement uses TRBV7-2 and TRBJ1-6, with D maybe TRBD1 (5 bases). CDR3 size: 15 residues. Per the germline V gene, CDR1 is SGHTA and CDR2 is FQGNSA. The germline V and J ends were trimmed by 4 bases and 6 bases, with 13 bases remaining between them. The CDR3: CASSSNPGRNSPLHF. In DNA, the CDR3 is TGTGCCAGCAGCTCAAATCCGGGGCGTAATTCACCCCTCCACTTT.

This sequence joins TRBV28 and TRBJ1-6; a weak D match, TRBD1 (5 bases). Germline values: CDR1 MDHEN, CDR2 SYDVKM. V lost 2 bases and J lost 10, with 6 bases in between. The CDR3 length is 12 residues. Here the CDR3 reads CASSLGTSPLHF. The CDR3 coding sequence is TGTGCCAGCAGTTTAGGGACCTCACCCCTCCACTTT. The full variable domain, rest sourced from reference TRBV28 and TRBJ1-6, is DVKVTQSSRYLVKRTGEKVFLECVQDMDHENMFWYRQDPGLGLRLIYFSYDVKMKEKGDIPEGYSVSREKKERFSLILESASTNQTSMYLCASSLGTSPLHFGNGTRLTVT.

The V gene is TRBV30, the J gene TRBJ1-4; tentatively, D is TRBD1 (5 bases). V lost 5 bases and J lost 2, with 15 bases in between. Per the germline V gene, CDR1 is GTSNPN and CDR2 is SVGIG (reference sequence). The CDR3 has 15 residues. CDR3 in amino acids: CAWHGGGQTNEKLFF. The CDR3 DNA reads as TGTGCCTGGCATGGGGGAGGTCAGACTAATGAAAAACTGTTTTTT.

This clonotype has only one observation. This chain connects TRBV20-1 to TRBJ2-7; D perhaps matches TRBD1 (6 bases). Germline assignment: CDR1 DFQATT and CDR2 SNEGSKA (reference sequence). The CDR3 runs to 11 residues. Trimming stripped 6 bases from V and 2 bases from J, with 8 bases between. The chain's CDR3 is CSARDTYEQYF. The CDR3 DNA follows: TGCAGTGCCAGGGACACCTACGAGCAGTACTTC.

This chain joins TRBV6-5 and TRBJ1-1; 7 bases are a match to TRBD1. The CDR3 extends over 17 amino acids. In germline, CDR1 is MNHEY, CDR2 SVGAGI. The V segment lost 6 bases and the J segment 0 bases; nucleotides outside the gene matches: 13. The CDR3 DNA follows: TGTGCCAGCAGACCACAAGTTGGGACAGTCATGAACACTGAAGCTTTCTTT. This gives the protein CASRPQVGTVMNTEAFF.

The chain has TRBV5-1 and TRBJ2-1; no firm D call. Germline V CDR1 and CDR2: SGHRS, YFSETQ. Deletions cut 0 bases from V and 0 bases from J, with 10 bases between. The CDR3 consists of 16 residues. DNA for the CDR3: TGCGCCAGCAGCTTGGTGGGTTTCAGCTCCTACAATGAGCAGTTCTTC. This encodes CASSLVGFSSYNEQFF.

The J gene is TRBJ2-1, the V gene TRBV10-1; the match to TRBD1 covers 12 bases. Trimming cost V 2 bases and J 10 bases; bases outside gene matches: 9. CDR3 length: 16 amino acids. Germline CDR1 and CDR2: WNHNN and SYGVQD (reference sequence). The CDR3 DNA reads as TGCGCCAGCAGTGAGGTCGCGGGACAGGGGGCGGGCGAGCAGTTCTTC. Translating gives CASSEVAGQGAGEQFF.

The table lists this clonotype with a few counts. The rearrangement joins TRBV7-6 to TRBJ1-3; unclear D gene. This CDR3 comprises 15 residues. Germline lookup yields CDR1 SGHVS and CDR2 FNYEAQ. The V gene lost 1 base and the J gene lost 2 bases, with 9 bases spanning the gap. CDR3 region: CASSLETNPGNTIYF. The CDR3 region has the DNA TGTGCCAGCAGCTTAGAGACGAACCCTGGAAACACCATATATTTT.

The V gene is TRBV27, the J gene TRBJ1-1; no clear D gene. Looked up from germline, CDR1 is MNHEY and CDR2 is SMNVEV (reference sequence). This CDR3 has 13 amino acids. The germline V and J ends were trimmed by 5 bases and 4 bases, with 11 bases remaining between them. The DNA for the CDR3 is TGTGCCAGCAGTCCCACGACGGGCACTGAAGCTTTCTTT. It codes for CASSPTTGTEAFF.

This clonotype has at least ten counts. The rearrangement uses TRBV7-2 and TRBJ1-3; 7 bases fit TRBD1. The CDR3 consists of 16 residues. J gave up 4 bases and V 5 bases, and 11 bases lay outside the gene matches. Per the germline V gene, CDR1 is SGHTA and CDR2 is FQGNSA. DNA of the CDR3: TGTGCCAGCAGCCAATCATCAGGGGGTTCAGGAAACACCATATATTTT. This codes for CASSQSSGGSGNTIYF.

The rearrangement links TRBV6-2 or TRBV6-3 to TRBJ1-5; D possibly corresponds to TRBD1 (6 bases). Germline V gene sequence: CDR1 MNHEY, CDR2 SVGEGT. The length of the CDR3 is 16 residues. V was clipped by 4 bases and J by 2 bases, with 15 bases between them. The DNA for the CDR3 is TGTGCCAGCAGTTTCGCCGGGGGACACGGCAATCAGCCCCAGCATTTT. Amino acid sequence: CASSFAGGHGNQPQHF.

The sample holds a few counts of this clonotype. The rearrangement joins TRBV11-2 to TRBJ2-2, with 7 bases identical to TRBD1. The CDR3 consists of 15 residues. The V and J ends lost 2 bases and 3 bases, in that order; junction bases with no gene match: 3. CDR1 and CDR2 from the germline V gene are SGHAT and FQNNGV. The CDR3 sequence is CASSLRQGHTGELFF. DNA of the CDR3: TGTGCCAGCAGCTTAAGACAGGGACACACCGGGGAGCTGTTTTTT.

This clonotype was counted at least ten times. The chain employs TRBV29-1 and TRBJ1-4, with TRBD1 as a possible D gene (5 bases). CDR1 and CDR2 from the germline V gene are SQVTM and ANQGSEA. The germline V and J ends were trimmed by 6 bases and 4 bases, with 9 bases remaining between them. The CDR3 is made up of 12 amino acids. The CDR3 loop reads CSVGADNEKLFF. The CDR3 nucleotides read TGCAGCGTAGGGGCCGATAATGAAAAACTGTTTTTT. The whole variable domain, filled in from reference TRBV29-1 and TRBJ1-4, reads SAVISQKPSRDICQRGTSLTIQCQVDSQVTMMFWYRQQPGQSLTLIATANQGSEATYESGFVIDKFPISRPNLTFSTLTVSNMSPEDSSIYLCSVGADNEKLFFGSGTQLSVL.

This clonotype turned up a few times. This rearrangement joins TRBV29-1 to TRBJ2-3; D is tentatively TRBD1 or TRBD2 (5 bases each). The CDR3 sequence is 14 residues long. Germline CDR1 reads SQVTM; CDR2 reads ANQGSEA. The V end lost 7 bases, the J end lost 0 bases, and 14 bases lay between the germline ends. This CDR3 reads CSGTGTLSTDTQYF. The CDR3 nucleotides are TGCAGCGGAACCGGGACGCTAAGCACAGATACGCAGTATTTT.

This clonotype was seen a handful of times. The chain has TRBV7-2 and TRBJ2-7; no reliable D call. This CDR3 contains 15 residues. Germline loops: CDR1 SGHTA, CDR2 FQGNSA. V lost 3 bases to trimming and J lost 5 bases, with 17 bases between them. The CDR3 here is CASSFLSQPKDEQYF. The CDR3, as DNA: TGTGCCAGCAGCTTCCTGTCCCAGCCTAAGGACGAGCAGTACTTC.